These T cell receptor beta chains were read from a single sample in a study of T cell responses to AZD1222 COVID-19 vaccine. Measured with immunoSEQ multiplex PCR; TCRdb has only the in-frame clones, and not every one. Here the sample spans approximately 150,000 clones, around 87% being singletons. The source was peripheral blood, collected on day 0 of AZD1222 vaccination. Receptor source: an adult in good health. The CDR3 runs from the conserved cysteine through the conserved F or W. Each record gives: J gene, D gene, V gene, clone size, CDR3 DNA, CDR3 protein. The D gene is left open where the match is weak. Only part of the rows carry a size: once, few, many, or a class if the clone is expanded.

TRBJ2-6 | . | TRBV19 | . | TGTGCCAGTAGTATAGAGGGGAGAGGGCTTTTTATAAAATCTGGGGCCAACGTCCTGACTTTC | CASSIEGRGLFIKSGANVLTF
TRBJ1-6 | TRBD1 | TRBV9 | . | TGTGCCAGCAGCGGGCGACAGGGTTTGGATTCACCCCTCCACTTT | CASSGRQGLDSPLHF
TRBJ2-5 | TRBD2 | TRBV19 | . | TGTGCCAGTAGTATGGGGACTAACGGAGAAACCCAGTACTTC | CASSMGTNGETQYF
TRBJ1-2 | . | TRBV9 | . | TGTGCCAGCAGCGAGGGGATCCCTGCTAACTATGGCTACACCTTC | CASSEGIPANYGYTF
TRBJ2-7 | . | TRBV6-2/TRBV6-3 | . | TGTGCCAGCAGTTATCCCAACGAGCAGTACTTC | CASSYPNEQYF
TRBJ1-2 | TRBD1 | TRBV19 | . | TGTGCCAGAGGGACAGGGATGAATGGCTACACCTTC | CARGTGMNGYTF
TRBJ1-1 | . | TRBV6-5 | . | TGTGCCAGCAGCAGGGAGGAAGCTTTCTTT | CASSREEAFF
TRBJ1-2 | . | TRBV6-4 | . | TGTGCCAGCAGCCCGGGTCCCTCAGCCTATGGCTACACCTTC | CASSPGPSAYGYTF
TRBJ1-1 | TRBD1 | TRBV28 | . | TGTGCCAGCAGGGGGACAGTTGGAGCGGGGAACACTGAAGCTTTCTTT | CASRGTVGAGNTEAFF
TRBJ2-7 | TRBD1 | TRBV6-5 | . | TGTGCCAGCAGTTACGACAGGGGAAACGAGCAGTACTTC | CASSYDRGNEQYF
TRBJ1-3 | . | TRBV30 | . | TGTGCCTGGAGTGTGGGGTCGAGCTCTGGAAACACCATATATTTT | CAWSVGSSSGNTIYF
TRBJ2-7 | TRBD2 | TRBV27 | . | TGTGCCAGCAGTTTTCAAGCGGGAGGTTACGAGCAGTACTTC | CASSFQAGGYEQYF
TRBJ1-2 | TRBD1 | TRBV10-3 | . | TGTGCCATCAGTGAGCAGGGGGACTATGGCTACACCTTC | CAISEQGDYGYTF
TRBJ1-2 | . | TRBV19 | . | TGTGCCACCCGAGAGGCGGGGTTCGGCTACACCTTC | CATREAGFGYTF
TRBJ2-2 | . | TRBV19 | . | TGTGCCAGTCGAGGGCCCAGTTCCCACACCGGGGAGCTGTTTTTT | CASRGPSSHTGELFF
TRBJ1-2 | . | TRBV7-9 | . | TGTGCCAGCAGCTTAGGTCAGGGACTCTATGGCTACACCTTC | CASSLGQGLYGYTF
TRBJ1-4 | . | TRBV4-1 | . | TGCGCCAGCAGCCAAGAGGGGGGCCGGAATGAAAAACTGTTTTTT | CASSQEGGRNEKLFF
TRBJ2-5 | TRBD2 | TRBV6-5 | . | TGTGCCAGCAGTTACGTGGCGGGAGTCCCAGAGACCCAGTACTTC | CASSYVAGVPETQYF
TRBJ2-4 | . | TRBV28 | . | TGTGCCAGCAGTCAACAGGGAGCCAAAAACATTCAGTACTTC | CASSQQGAKNIQYF
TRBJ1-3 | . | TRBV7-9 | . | TGTGCCAGCAGCTTTGGACGGACTTGGAACACCATATATTTT | CASSFGRTWNTIYF
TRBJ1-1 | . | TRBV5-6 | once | TGTGCCAGCAGCCCCGGAGGGCCTGAAGCTTTCTTT | CASSPGGPEAFF
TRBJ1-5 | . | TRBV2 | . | TGTGCCAGCAGTGAAGCTACGACAGGACATCAGCCCCAGCATTTT | CASSEATTGHQPQHF
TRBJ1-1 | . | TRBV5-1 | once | TGCGCCAGCAGCTTGGGGGCTTTGTCAAAAAACACTGAAGCTTTCTTT | CASSLGALSKNTEAFF
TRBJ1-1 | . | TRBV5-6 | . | TGTGCCAGCAGCCAGGACGACACTGAAGCTTTCTTT | CASSQDDTEAFF
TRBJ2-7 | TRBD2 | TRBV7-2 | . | TGTGCCAGCAGCGCCCCGGGGGGCGGGGGGGCTGGCGGGCAGTACTTC | CASSAPGGGGAGGQYF
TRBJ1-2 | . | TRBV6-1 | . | TGTGCCAGCAGTCCGGACAGCCTATATGGCTACACCTTC | CASSPDSLYGYTF
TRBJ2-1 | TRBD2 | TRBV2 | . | TGTGCCAGCAGTGGAGTGGGGGGACTAGCGGGAGAACTCTCCTACAATGAGCAGTTCTTC | CASSGVGGLAGELSYNEQFF
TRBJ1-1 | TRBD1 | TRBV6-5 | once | TGTGCCAGCAGTTATTGGGACAGGCGGACTGAAGCTTTCTTT | CASSYWDRRTEAFF
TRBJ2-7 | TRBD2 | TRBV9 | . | TGTGCCAGCAGCGTAGGTCAATCCCCGACTAGCGGGGGGTACGAGCAGTACTTC | CASSVGQSPTSGGYEQYF
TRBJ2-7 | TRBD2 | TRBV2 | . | TGTGCCAGCAGTGACCCTTGGGGGGGTATTAGCTACGAGCAGTACTTC | CASSDPWGGISYEQYF
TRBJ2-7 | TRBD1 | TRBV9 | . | TGTGCCAGCAATCGAGGGACAGGTTTTTACGAGCAGTACTTC | CASNRGTGFYEQYF
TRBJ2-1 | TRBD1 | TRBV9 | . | TGTGCCAGCAGCGTAGGTGGGGACAGACACAATGAGCAGTTCTTC | CASSVGGDRHNEQFF
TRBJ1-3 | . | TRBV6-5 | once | TGTGCCAGCAGTTACTCCCCGGGAGGGGGAAACACCATATATTTT | CASSYSPGGGNTIYF
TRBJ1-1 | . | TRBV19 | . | TGTGCCAGTCGCCTGGCAGAGAACACTGAAGCTTTCTTT | CASRLAENTEAFF
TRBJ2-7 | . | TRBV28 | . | TGTGCCAGCAGTTTATTCGGGGACCGACTCTCCTACGAGCAGTACTTC | CASSLFGDRLSYEQYF
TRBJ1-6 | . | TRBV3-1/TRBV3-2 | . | TGTGCCAGTACCCCGGGACCGAGGGTGGCACCCCTCCACTTT | CASTPGPRVAPLHF
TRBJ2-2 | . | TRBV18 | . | TGTGCCAGCTCGCAGTCGACTAGCACCGGGGAGCTGTTTTTT | CASSQSTSTGELFF
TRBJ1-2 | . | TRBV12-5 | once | TGTGCTAGTGGTTTGTTCCGCCTTAACTATGGCTACACCTTC | CASGLFRLNYGYTF
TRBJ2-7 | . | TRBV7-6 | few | TGTGCCAGCAGCTTCGGCACAGGGCTAACCTACGAGCAGTACTTC | CASSFGTGLTYEQYF
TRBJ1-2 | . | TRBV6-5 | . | TGTGCCAGCAGTTACTACCCCAACTATGGCTACACCTTC | CASSYYPNYGYTF
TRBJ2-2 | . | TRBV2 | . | TGTGCCAGCAGTGGAGGGGCGGGGACCGGGGAGCTGTTTTTT | CASSGGAGTGELFF
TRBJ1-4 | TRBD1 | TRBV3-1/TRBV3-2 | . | TGTGCCAGCAGCCAAGACTTCGGGACAGGGTATGAAAAACTGTTTTTT | CASSQDFGTGYEKLFF
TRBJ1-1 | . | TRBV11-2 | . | TGTGCCAGCAGCTCCGCTCCGGATTGGGGGGACACTGAAGCTTTCTTT | CASSSAPDWGDTEAFF
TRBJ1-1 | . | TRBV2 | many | TGTGCCAGCAAGATCCGAGGGGGACAACAGAACACTGAAGCTTTCTTT | CASKIRGGQQNTEAFF
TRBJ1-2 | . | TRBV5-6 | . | TGTGCCAGCAGCTACCCATCCGGGACCGGGGGCTACACCTTC | CASSYPSGTGGYTF
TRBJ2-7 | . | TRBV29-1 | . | TGCAGCGTTGTTATGGCAGCGCGTTCGGGGCAGTACTTC | CSVVMAARSGQYF
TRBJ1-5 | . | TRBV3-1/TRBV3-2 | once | TGTGCCAGCAGCCAAGGGACAGTACCCTTAGAGCCCCAGCATTTT | CASSQGTVPLEPQHF
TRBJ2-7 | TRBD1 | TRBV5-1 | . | TGCGCCAGCAGCCCGTCCGGGACAGGAGTCTACGAGCAGTACTTC | CASSPSGTGVYEQYF
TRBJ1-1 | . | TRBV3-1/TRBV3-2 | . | TGTGCCAGCAGCCAAGCCACCGGGATTGAAGCTTTCTTT | CASSQATGIEAFF
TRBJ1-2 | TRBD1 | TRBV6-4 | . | TGTGCCAGCAGTGACTCCCAGGGGGCCTATGGCTACACCTTC | CASSDSQGAYGYTF
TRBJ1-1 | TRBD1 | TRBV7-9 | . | TGTGCCAGCAGCCTCTTAGGACAGGGGGACACTGAAGCTTTCTTT | CASSLLGQGDTEAFF
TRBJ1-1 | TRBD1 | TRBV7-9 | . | TGTGCCAGCAGCTTGGGCGGGACAGGGTATACGAACACTGAAGCTTTCTTT | CASSLGGTGYTNTEAFF
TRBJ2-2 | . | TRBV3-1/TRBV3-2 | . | TGTGCCAGCAGCCAGAGAGGGTGGGGGAACACCGGGGAGCTGTTTTTT | CASSQRGWGNTGELFF
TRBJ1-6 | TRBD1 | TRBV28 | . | TGTGCCAGCAGTCTGATCTGGACAGGGAATAATTCACCCCTCCACTTT | CASSLIWTGNNSPLHF
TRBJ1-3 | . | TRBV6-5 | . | TGTGCCAGCCGGCGATTGGGGACGGGAAACACCATATATTTT | CASRRLGTGNTIYF
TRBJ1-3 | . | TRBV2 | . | TGTGCCAGCACAGGGGGAAACACCATATATTTT | CASTGGNTIYF
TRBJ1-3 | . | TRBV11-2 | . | TGTGCCAGCAGCTTAGGTCAGGGATTTTCTGGAAACACCATATATTTT | CASSLGQGFSGNTIYF